This T cell receptor beta chain stems from a study of CD8+CD57+ T cells in acquired aplastic anemia. Study in general: The sorted CD4+ and CD8+ cells yielded an average around 3.4 ug of DNA. General study findings and limits: Patients had around 28 CD8+ CDR3 sequences in common with controls (the shared set). For CD8+ Simpson's diversity, patients and controls showed no significant difference.

Genomic DNA, serving as template, underwent TCR beta VDJ and CDR3 profiling. A single record per CDR3 protein comes from TCRdb applying MiXCR to the reads. The sample consists of 120,000 or so distinct CDR3 sequences, 50% to 60% of them appearing once. As to this clonotype: Its matching antigen is unknown. This likely comes from a read error, as the CDR3 has no conserved phenylalanine or tryptophan at its end. It is unclear where the CDR3 begins or ends on the DNA, so no DNA is shown, and the CDR3 is as TCRdb lists it.

Patients picked for sequencing had shown CD8+CD57+ cell expansion detected by flow cytometry. Severe acquired aplastic anemia affected all patients. From germline, CDR1 is LNHNV and CDR2 YYDKDF (reference sequence). The CDR3 numbers 9 amino acids, ends counted. The gene calls are TRBV15 and TRBJ1-2; no check of the table's D call, TRBD1, against the DNA was made. The sample taken for sequencing was sorted CD4+, CD8+, or CD8+CD57+ T cells (not recorded which) from PBMCs. The clonotype originates from a human donor with aplastic anemia. Here the CDR3 reads CATGGGVLL.